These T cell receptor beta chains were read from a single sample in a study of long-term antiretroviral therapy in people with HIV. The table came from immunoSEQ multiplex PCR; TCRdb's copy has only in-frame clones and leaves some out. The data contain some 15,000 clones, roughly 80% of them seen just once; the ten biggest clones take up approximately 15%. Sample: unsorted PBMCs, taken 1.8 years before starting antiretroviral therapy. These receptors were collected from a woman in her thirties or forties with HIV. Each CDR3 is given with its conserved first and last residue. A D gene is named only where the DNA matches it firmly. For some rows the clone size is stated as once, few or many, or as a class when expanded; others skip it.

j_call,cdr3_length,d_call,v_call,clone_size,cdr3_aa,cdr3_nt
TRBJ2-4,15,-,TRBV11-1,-,CASSAPSGDKNIQYF,TGTGCCAGCAGCGCCCCCTCGGGGGACAAAAACATTCAGTACTTC
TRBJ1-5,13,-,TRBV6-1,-,CASIFERGQPQHF,TGTGCCAGCATATTCGAAAGAGGTCAGCCCCAGCATTTT
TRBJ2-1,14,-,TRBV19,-,CASSIEAYYNEQFF,TGTGCCAGTAGTATAGAAGCTTACTACAATGAGCAGTTCTTC
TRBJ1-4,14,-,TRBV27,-,CASSLQGSGEKLFF,TGTGCCAGCAGTTTACAGGGTTCAGGTGAAAAACTGTTTTTT
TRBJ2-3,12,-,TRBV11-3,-,CASSLGTDTQYF,TGTGCCAGCAGCCTGGGCACAGATACGCAGTATTTT
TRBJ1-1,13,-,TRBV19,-,CASSHPDTGETFF,TGTGCCAGTAGCCATCCAGACACGGGGGAGACTTTCTTT
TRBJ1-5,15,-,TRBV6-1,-,CASSEARRVGQPQHF,TGTGCCAGCAGTGAAGCTCGCAGGGTCGGTCAGCCCCAGCATTTT
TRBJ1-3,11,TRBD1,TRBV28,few,CASRLGQASYF,TGTGCCAGCAGACTGGGACAGGCTTCATATTTT
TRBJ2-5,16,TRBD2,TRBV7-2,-,CASSLASGRAPGTQYF,TGTGCCAGCAGCTTAGCTAGCGGGAGGGCCCCAGGGACCCAGTACTTC
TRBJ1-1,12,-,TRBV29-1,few,CSVADGSTEAFF,TGCAGCGTCGCGGATGGAAGCACTGAAGCTTTCTTT
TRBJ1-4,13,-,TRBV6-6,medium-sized,CASSPLGEEKLFF,TGTGCCAGCAGTCCGCTAGGTGAAGAAAAACTGTTTTTT
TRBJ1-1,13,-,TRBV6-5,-,CASSYARNTEAFF,TGTGCCAGCAGTTACGCACGGAACACTGAAGCTTTCTTT
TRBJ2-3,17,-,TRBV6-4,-,CASSEVPTGGPTDTQYF,TGTGCCAGCAGTGAGGTACCCACCGGAGGGCCCACAGATACGCAGTATTTT
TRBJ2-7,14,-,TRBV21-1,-,CASSDSGSSYAQYF,TGTGCCAGCAGCGATAGCGGGAGCTCCTACGCGCAGTACTTC
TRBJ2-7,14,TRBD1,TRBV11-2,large,CASSSNRGRREQYF,TGTGCCAGCAGCTCAAACAGGGGGCGCCGGGAGCAGTACTTC
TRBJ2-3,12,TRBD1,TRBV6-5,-,CASGQNTDTQYF,TGTGCCTCGGGACAGAACACAGATACGCAGTATTTT
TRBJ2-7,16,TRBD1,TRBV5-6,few,CASSRKARTGSYEQYF,TGTGCCAGCAGCCGTAAGGCCAGGACAGGTTCCTACGAGCAGTACTTC
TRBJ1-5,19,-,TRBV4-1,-,CASSLLWLPGTSSNQPQHF,TGCGCCAGCAGCCTCCTCTGGCTCCCAGGGACGTCAAGCAATCAGCCCCAGCATTTT
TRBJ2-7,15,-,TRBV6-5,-,CASSYSNFGQYEQYF,TGTGCCAGCAGTTACTCGAATTTCGGTCAGTACGAGCAGTACTTC
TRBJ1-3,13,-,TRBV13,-,CASSLLWGNTIYF,TGTGCCAGCAGCCTACTTTGGGGCAACACCATATATTTT
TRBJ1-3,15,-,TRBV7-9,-,CASSLGRDPGNTIYF,TGTGCCAGCAGCTTAGGCAGGGATCCTGGAAACACCATATATTTT
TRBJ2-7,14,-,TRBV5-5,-,CASSFQGIGYEQYF,TGTGCCAGCAGCTTCCAGGGGATCGGGTACGAGCAGTACTTC
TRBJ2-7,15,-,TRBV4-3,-,CASSQDTGDSYEQYF,TGCGCCAGCAGCCAAGATACAGGCGATTCCTACGAGCAGTACTTC
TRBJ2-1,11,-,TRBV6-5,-,CASNSGNEQFF,TGTGCCAGTAATAGCGGCAATGAGCAGTTCTTC
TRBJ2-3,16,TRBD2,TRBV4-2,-,CASSHEGLVSLDTQYF,TGTGCCAGCAGCCACGAGGGACTAGTGAGTCTAGATACGCAGTATTTT
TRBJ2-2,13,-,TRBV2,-,CASRLSTTGELFF,TGTGCCAGCAGACTATCAACTACCGGGGAGCTGTTTTTT
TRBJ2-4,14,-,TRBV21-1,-,CARRGKLAKNIQYF,TGTGCCAGACGTGGGAAGCTAGCCAAAAACATTCAGTACTTC
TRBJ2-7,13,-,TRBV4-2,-,CASSQGTSYEQYF,TGTGCCAGCAGCCAGGGGACGTCCTACGAGCAGTACTTC
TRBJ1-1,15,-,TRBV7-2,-,CASSSFPRGGTEAFF,TGTGCCAGCAGCTCTTTCCCAAGGGGAGGAACTGAAGCTTTCTTT
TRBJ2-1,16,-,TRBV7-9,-,CASSLAGTGTYNEQFF,TGTGCCAGCAGCCTCGCCGGGACTGGCACCTACAATGAGCAGTTCTTC
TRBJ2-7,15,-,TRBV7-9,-,CASSLEKTPPYEQYF,TGTGCCAGCAGCTTAGAAAAGACACCCCCCTACGAGCAGTACTTC
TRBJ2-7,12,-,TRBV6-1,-,CASRDGAGEQYF,TGTGCCAGCAGGGACGGGGCCGGCGAGCAGTACTTC
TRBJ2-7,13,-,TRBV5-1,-,CASSSDSTYEQYF,TGCGCCAGCAGCAGTGACAGCACCTACGAGCAGTACTTC
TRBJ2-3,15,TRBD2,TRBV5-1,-,CASSLALAGTDTQYF,TGCGCCAGCAGCTTGGCACTAGCGGGCACAGATACGCAGTATTTT
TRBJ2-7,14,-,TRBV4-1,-,CASSVDRYSYEQYF,TGCGCCAGCAGCGTAGACAGGTACTCCTACGAGCAGTACTTC
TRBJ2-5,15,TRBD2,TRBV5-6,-,CASSLTSGIGETQYF,TGTGCCAGCAGCTTGACTAGCGGGATAGGGGAGACCCAGTACTTC
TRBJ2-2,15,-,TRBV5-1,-,CASREGLPNTGELFF,TGCGCCAGCAGGGAGGGGCTCCCGAACACCGGGGAGCTGTTTTTT
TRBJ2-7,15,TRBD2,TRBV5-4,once,CASSLALAGAGEQYF,TGTGCCAGCAGCTTGGCTCTAGCGGGAGCGGGCGAGCAGTACTTC
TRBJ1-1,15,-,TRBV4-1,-,CASSHPQGGKTEAFF,TGCGCCAGCAGCCATCCACAGGGTGGTAAGACTGAAGCTTTCTTT
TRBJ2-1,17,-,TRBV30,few,CAWSGQQRAETNNEQFF,TGTGCCTGGAGTGGCCAACAGAGGGCCGAAACAAACAATGAGCAGTTCTTC
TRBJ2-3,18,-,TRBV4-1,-,CASSQLEAQRWGTDTQYF,TGCGCCAGCAGCCAACTGGAAGCACAGCGTTGGGGCACAGATACGCAGTATTTT
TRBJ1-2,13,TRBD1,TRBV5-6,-,CASSWDSPYGYTF,TGTGCCAGCAGCTGGGACAGTCCCTATGGCTACACCTTC
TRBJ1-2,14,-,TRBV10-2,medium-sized,CASKVEGANYGYTF,TGCGCCAGCAAGGTAGAGGGAGCTAACTATGGCTACACCTTC
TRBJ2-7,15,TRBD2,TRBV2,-,CASSEQSSGRLEQYF,TGTGCCAGCAGTGAGCAATCTAGCGGGAGGCTCGAGCAGTACTTC
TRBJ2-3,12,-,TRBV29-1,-,CSVQGGIDTQYF,TGCAGCGTTCAGGGCGGAATAGATACGCAGTATTTT
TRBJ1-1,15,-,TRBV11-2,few,CASSPNSREGTEAFF,TGTGCCAGCAGCCCGAACTCCAGGGAGGGCACTGAAGCTTTCTTT
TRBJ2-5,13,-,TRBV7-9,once,CASSLGQGETQYF,TGTGCCAGCAGCTTAGGGCAGGGAGAGACCCAGTACTTC
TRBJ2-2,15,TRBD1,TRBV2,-,CASKVGTVNTGELFF,TGTGCCAGCAAAGTAGGGACAGTAAACACCGGGGAGCTGTTTTTT
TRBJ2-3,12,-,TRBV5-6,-,CASSLSTDTQYF,TGTGCCAGCAGCTTGAGCACAGATACGCAGTATTTT
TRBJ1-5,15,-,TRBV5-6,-,CASSLGDRGHQPQHF,TGTGCCAGCAGCTTGGGTGATAGAGGGCATCAGCCCCAGCATTTT
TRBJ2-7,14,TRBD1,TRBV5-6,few,CASSITGTAHEQYF,TGTGCCAGCAGCATTACCGGGACAGCCCACGAGCAGTACTTC
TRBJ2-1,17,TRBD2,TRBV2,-,CASSQSLAGGPDNEQFF,TGTGCCAGCAGTCAAAGCCTAGCGGGAGGGCCTGACAATGAGCAGTTCTTC
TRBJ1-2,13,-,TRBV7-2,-,CASSLGQEYGYTF,TGTGCCAGCAGCTTAGGACAGGAATATGGCTACACCTTC
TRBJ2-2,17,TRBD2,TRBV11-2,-,CASSRIALAGNTGELFF,TGTGCCAGCAGCCGAATCGCCCTAGCGGGGAACACCGGGGAGCTGTTTTTT
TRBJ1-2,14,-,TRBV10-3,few,CAISAPDSNYGYTF,TGTGCCATCAGTGCTCCGGACAGTAACTATGGCTACACCTTC
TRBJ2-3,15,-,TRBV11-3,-,CASSLGTRGPDTQYF,TGTGCCAGCAGCTTAGGAACAAGGGGACCAGATACGCAGTATTTT
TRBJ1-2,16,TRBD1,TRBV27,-,CASSLTRTGLSGGYTF,TGTGCCAGCAGTCTCACCCGGACAGGGCTATCCGGGGGCTACACCTTC
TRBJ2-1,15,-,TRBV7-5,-,CVRSFRGFKANEQFF,TGTGTCAGAAGCTTCCGTGGGTTTAAGGCCAATGAGCAGTTCTTC
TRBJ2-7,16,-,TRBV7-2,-,CASSLIGGPPPYEQYF,TGTGCCAGCAGCTTAATAGGGGGACCGCCCCCTTACGAGCAGTACTTC